This T cell receptor beta chain originates from a study of cytomegalovirus exposure and HLA in healthy donors. Study observations and caveats: Several of the most significant clusters appeared, in a later analysis, to be linked to common viral pathogens. A missense variant in DCLRE1C was later tied to TCR beta V- and J-gene trimming. TCR association rates varied by HLA locus in a later analysis, with DRB1 highest and HLA-C lowest. One later analysis reportedly identified an Asian-associated ancestry cluster that showed fewer N-insertions than the approximately 670-donor mean.

This CDR3 is 15 amino acids long. CDR1 is LNHDA and CDR2 is SQIVND in the germline V gene (reference sequence). V shed 5 bases, J shed 7 bases, and the junction held 12 bases outside the gene matches. This clone was counted only a few times. Its antigen is still unknown. The PCR was carried out with 60 Vbeta primers and 13 Jbeta primers. Here immunoSEQ multiplex PCR was the method, and the copy in TCRdb shows in-frame clones only, minus some. The repertoire includes 120,000 to 150,000 clones, around three quarters of them detected once, and roughly 2% sits in the top ten. The sequenced material came from PBMCs. This receptor was identified in a man aged 35 to 55 in good health and CMV-seronegative. This rearrangement joins TRBV19 to TRBJ2-5; 8 bases line up with TRBD1. CDR3 sequence: CASSFNSGGAGTQYF. The CDR3, as DNA: TGTGCCAGTAGTTTTAATTCAGGGGGCGCTGGGACCCAGTACTTC.